This T cell receptor beta chain was identified during a study of cytomegalovirus exposure and HLA in healthy donors. J gave up 4 bases and V 4 bases, and 4 bases lay outside the gene matches. This CDR3 has 15 amino acids. Germline V gene lookup returns CDR1 SGHNT and CDR2 YYREEE (reference sequence). With 60 Vbeta and 13 Jbeta primers, the PCR was carried out. TCRdb's table, derived via immunoSEQ multiplex PCR, lists solely in-frame clones and lacks some. The table includes 100,000 or so clones, 79% detected once. Findings of the study overall: It was shown in a later analysis that HLA-associated TCR beta chains were more clonally expanded than other, equally common chains. Using a false discovery rate of 0.05, a later analysis showed that approximately 16,000 TCR beta sequences were associated with HLA alleles.

The sample holds a few counts of this clone. What it binds is not known. The rearrangement joins TRBV5-4 to TRBJ2-2; 10 positions agree with TRBD2. The origin of this receptor is a woman in her thirties or forties in good health and CMV-seronegative. The sample consisted of PBMCs. CDR3 protein: CASSTGLAPTGELFF. CDR3 sequence (DNA): TGTGCCAGCAGCACGGGACTAGCGCCCACCGGGGAGCTGTTTTTT. The variable domain in full, with the rest retrieved from reference TRBV5-4 and TRBJ2-2, is ETGVTQSPTHLIKTRGQQVTLRCSSQSGHNTVSWYQQALGQGPQFIFQYYREEENGRGNFPPRFSGLQFPNYSSELNVNALELDDSALYLCASSTGLAPTGELFFGEGSRLTVL.